This T cell receptor (beta chain) was observed in a study of blood T cell repertoires in COVID-19 (dated by TCRdb to the early 2020s). For the wider study: Samples covering the acute and convalescent phases of COVID-19 were provided by collaborators in the United States, Italy and Spain. The material from the prospective study consisted of cDNA or gDNA derived from T cells, B-cell-depleted T cells, or PBMCs. Sample metadata almost always included a de-identified subject ID, COVID-19 status, age in years and sex. The samples were drawn from two sources: the first 160 participants of the ongoing ImmuneRACE study, and about 1,300 subjects contributed by 6 global collaborators. Where available, HLA class I and class II types were obtained from metadata supplied by the sample provider rather than from assay-based typing. The dataset comprised deeply sampled blood TCRbeta repertoires from subjects exposed to, actively infected with, or recovered from COVID-19. The repertoires were released in a freely available public database intended as a resource for research on the immune response to SARS-CoV-2.

Study-wide findings and limitations: The amount of clinical and demographic metadata varied by source and participant and was provided uncurated.

A remark on this clone: The antigen this receptor binds is unknown. Base qualities are missing; no much larger clone stands one base away.

The CDR3 runs 16 amino acids, cysteine and phenylalanine included. Of all the DNA, just the CDR3 is kept, 48 bases in frame from base 1. The junction shows trimming of 5 bases on V and 1 base on J, and the gene matches do not reach 5 bases of it. CDR1 and CDR2 are read off the germline V gene as MGHRA and YSYEKL. The immunoSEQ Assay, a bias-controlled multiplex PCR, was used to amplify TCRbeta CDR3 regions from genomic DNA. On the study's bioinformatics: Nucleated cell counts per sample were estimated from amplification of reference gene primers within the assay. To quantify the absolute abundance of each unique TCRbeta CDR3 rearrangement, sequence reads were collapsed and filtered. For each sample, productive Simpson clonality was calculated as the square root of Simpson's diversity index across productive rearrangements. Imported from immuneACCESS, the table was reduced by TCRdb to in-frame sequences with V and J called. These copies leave out some clones; in studies compared against another copy, an unresolved V gene accounts for under half, and the cause of the remainder is not known. V, J and clone size are those of that table, while D and trimming were read from the DNA. For this sample the table gives around 200,000 clones, of which approximately 80% were detected only once. Of the sample, around 7% is held by the ten largest clones.

One collaborating source in Seattle enrolled patients while the patients were actively infected and followed the patients over time throughout the course of disease. Whole blood was collected in K2EDTA tubes by collaborating institutions according to the institutions' own protocols. For TCRbeta analysis, collaborators shipped samples in one of three forms: frozen whole blood, isolated PBMCs, or DNA extracted from either of those sample types. The source is a woman aged 40-49 years with COVID-19, enrolled during active disease. The V gene is TRBV4-1 and the J gene is TRBJ1-3; 10 bases in the junction line up with TRBD1. Sequences were obtained from peripheral blood. In nucleotide form, the sequence is TGCGCCAGCAGCGTATCGGGACAGGGGTCTGGAAACACCATATATTTT. Its coded protein is CASSVSGQGSGNTIYF.